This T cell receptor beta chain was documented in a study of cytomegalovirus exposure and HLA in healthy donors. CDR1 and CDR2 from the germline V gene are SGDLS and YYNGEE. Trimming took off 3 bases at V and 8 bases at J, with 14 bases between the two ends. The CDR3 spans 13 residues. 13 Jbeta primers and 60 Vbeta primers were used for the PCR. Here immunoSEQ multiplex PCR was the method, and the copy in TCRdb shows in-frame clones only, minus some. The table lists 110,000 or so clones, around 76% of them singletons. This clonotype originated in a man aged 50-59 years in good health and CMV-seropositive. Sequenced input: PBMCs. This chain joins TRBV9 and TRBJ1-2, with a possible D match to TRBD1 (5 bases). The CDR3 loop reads CASSGGGDLGYTF. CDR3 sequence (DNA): TGTGCCAGCAGCGGCGGGGGGGACCTGGGCTACACCTTC.